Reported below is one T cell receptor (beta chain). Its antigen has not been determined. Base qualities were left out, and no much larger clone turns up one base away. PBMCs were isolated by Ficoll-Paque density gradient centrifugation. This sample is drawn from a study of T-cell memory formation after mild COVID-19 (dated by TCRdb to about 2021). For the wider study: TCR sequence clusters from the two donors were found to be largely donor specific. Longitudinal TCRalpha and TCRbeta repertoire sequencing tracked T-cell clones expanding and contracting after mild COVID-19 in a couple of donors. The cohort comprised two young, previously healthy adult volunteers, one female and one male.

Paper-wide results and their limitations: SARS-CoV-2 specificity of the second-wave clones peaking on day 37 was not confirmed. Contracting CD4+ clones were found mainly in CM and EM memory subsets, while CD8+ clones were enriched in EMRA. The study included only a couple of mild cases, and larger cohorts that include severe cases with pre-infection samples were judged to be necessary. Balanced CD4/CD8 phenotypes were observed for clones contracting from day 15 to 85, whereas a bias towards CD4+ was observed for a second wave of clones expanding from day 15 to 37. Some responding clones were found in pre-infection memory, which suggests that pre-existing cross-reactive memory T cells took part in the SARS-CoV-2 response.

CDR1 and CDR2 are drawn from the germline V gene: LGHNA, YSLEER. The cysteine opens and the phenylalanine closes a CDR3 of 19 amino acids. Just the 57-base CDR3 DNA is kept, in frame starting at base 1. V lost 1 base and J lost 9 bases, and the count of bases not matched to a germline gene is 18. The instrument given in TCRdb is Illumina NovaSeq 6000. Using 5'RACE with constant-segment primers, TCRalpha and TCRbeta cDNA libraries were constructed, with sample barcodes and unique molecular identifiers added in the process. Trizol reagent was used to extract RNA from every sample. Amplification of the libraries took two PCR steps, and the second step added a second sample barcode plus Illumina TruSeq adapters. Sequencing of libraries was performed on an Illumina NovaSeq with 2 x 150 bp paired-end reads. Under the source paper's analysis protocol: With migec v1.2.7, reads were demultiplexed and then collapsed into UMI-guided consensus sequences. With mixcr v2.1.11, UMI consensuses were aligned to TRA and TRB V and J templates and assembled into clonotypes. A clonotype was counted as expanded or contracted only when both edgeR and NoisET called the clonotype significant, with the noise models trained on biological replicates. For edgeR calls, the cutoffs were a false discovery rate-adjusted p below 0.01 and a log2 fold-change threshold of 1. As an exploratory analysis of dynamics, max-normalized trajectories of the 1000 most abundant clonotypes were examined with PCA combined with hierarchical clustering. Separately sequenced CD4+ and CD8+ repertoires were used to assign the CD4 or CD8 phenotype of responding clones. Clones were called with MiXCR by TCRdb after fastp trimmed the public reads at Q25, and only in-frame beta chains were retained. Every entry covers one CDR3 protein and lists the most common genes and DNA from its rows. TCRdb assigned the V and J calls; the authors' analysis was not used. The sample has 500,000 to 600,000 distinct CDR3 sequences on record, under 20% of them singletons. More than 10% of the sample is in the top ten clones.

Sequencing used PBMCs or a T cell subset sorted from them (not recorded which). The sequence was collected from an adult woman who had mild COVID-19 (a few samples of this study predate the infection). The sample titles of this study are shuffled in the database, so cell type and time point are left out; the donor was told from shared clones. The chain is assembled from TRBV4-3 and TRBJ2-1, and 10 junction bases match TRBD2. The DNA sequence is TGCGCCAGCAGCCAAGTGTCGGTACCTTCTAGCGGGAGCACGATTGAGCAGTTCTTC. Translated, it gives CASSQVSVPSSGSTIEQFF.